The clone carrying this TCR beta chain was counted only a few times. This record belongs to a study of chemoradiotherapy in HPV16-positive cancers. This CDR3 spans 14 amino acids. Germline V CDR1 and CDR2: MNHEY, SMNVEV (reference sequence). Trimming took 5 bases from V and 4 from J; bases not matched to a gene: 3. TCRdb's copy holds only in-frame clones and misses some; the assay was immunoSEQ multiplex PCR. Altogether tens of thousands of clones are present, roughly 84% being singletons, with the ten largest covering around 5.1%. This chain uses TRBV27 with TRBJ1-5; 9 bases are shared with TRBD1. The clonotype originates from a human donor with HPV-associated anogenital cancer. This sample comprised blood, obtained from a patient who underwent chemoradiotherapy. The DNA for the CDR3 is TGTGCCAGCAGTCCGGGGACAGGGAATCAGCCCCAGCATTTT. Translation gives CASSPGTGNQPQHF.